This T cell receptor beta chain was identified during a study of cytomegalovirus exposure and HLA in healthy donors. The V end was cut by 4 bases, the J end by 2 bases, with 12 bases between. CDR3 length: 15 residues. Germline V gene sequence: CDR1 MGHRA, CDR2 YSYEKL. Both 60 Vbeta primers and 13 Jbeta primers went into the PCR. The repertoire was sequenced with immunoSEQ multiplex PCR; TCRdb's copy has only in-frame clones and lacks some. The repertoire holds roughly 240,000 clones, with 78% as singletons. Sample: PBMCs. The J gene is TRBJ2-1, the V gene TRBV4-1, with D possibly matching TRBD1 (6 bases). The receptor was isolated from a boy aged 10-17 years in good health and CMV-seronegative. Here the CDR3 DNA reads TGCGCCAGCAGCCGTCGGGACACAACCTACAATGAGCAGTTCTTC. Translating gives CASSRRDTTYNEQFF.